Listed here are 24 T cell receptor beta chains from one sample, sequenced in a study of blood T cell repertoires in COVID-19 (dated by TCRdb to 2020 to 2022). The library relied on the immunoSEQ multiplex PCR assay. Here the immuneACCESS table is served through TCRdb, limited to in-frame sequences with V and J called. Missing clones are a known gap in these copies; in checked studies unresolved V genes cover under half, and the rest lacks a known reason. Within this sample are 200,000 to 300,000 clones, with about 90% of them counted one time only. The biggest ten clones account for approximately 4% of the sample. Sequenced sample: peripheral blood. These receptor sequences come from a woman between 35 and 50 years old with acute or convalescent COVID-19.

This rearrangement joins TRBV27 to TRBJ1-5, with D hard to call. The CDR3 is made up of 15 amino acids. From germline, CDR1 is MNHEY and CDR2 SMNVEV (reference sequence). V was cut by 0 bases and J by 9 bases, with 15 bases left in between. The CDR3 nucleotides are TGTGCCAGCAGTTTATCGACAACTGGGCAAGGGCCCCAGCATTTT. As protein: CASSLSTTGQGPQHF.

The rearrangement uses TRBV24-1 and TRBJ1-5; TRBD1 might be the D (5 bases). There are 17 residues in the CDR3. V was trimmed by 5 bases and J by 0 bases, leaving 16 bases between them. From germline, CDR1 is KGHDR and CDR2 SFDVKD. The CDR3 DNA reads TGTGCCACCAGTGGTACAACAGGTACCTTTAGCAATCAGCCCCAGCATTTT. Translated, it gives CATSGTTGTFSNQPQHF.

This chain links TRBV11-2 with TRBJ1-1; TRBD1 matches 9 bases. Germline CDR1 reads SGHAT; CDR2 reads FQNNGV. The CDR3 loop spans 14 amino acids. The junction had 3 bases not matched to a gene; V was cut back by 3 bases and J by 4 bases. CDR3 sequence: CASSLGQGSTEAFF. The CDR3 nucleotides are TGTGCCAGCAGCTTGGGACAGGGATCCACTGAAGCTTTCTTT.

The chain joins TRBV6-5 to TRBJ1-1; 7 bases line up with TRBD1. With 4 bases clipped from V and 4 bases from J, the junction kept 9 bases outside the gene matches. Germline V gene sequence: CDR1 MNHEY, CDR2 SVGAGI. The CDR3 contains 15 residues. This CDR3 is CASSSHDRVITEAFF. For the CDR3, the DNA is TGTGCCAGCAGTTCGCACGACAGGGTTATCACTGAAGCTTTCTTT.

The V call is TRBV7-8, the J call TRBJ1-4; weak D call: TRBD1 (6 bases). The CDR3 contains 13 residues. Per the germline V gene, CDR1 is SGHVS and CDR2 is FQNEAQ. V shed 5 bases and J shed 4 bases, with 8 bases lying between them. This chain's CDR3 is CASSGQYNEKLFF. CDR3 sequence (DNA): TGTGCCAGCAGCGGACAGTATAATGAAAAACTGTTTTTT. Based on the CDR3 plus reference TRBV7-8 and TRBJ1-4, the full variable domain is GAGVSQSPRYKVAKRGQDVALRCDPISGHVSLFWYQQALGQGPEFLTYFQNEAQLDKSGLPSDRFFAERPEGSVSTLKIQRTQQEDSAVYLCASSGQYNEKLFFGSGTQLSVL.

This chain links TRBV7-9 with TRBJ2-7, with a tentative D call TRBD1 (6 bases). This CDR3 has 12 residues. CDR1 SEHNR and CDR2 FQNEAQ come from the germline V gene (reference sequence). Trimming left V 6 bases short and J 7 bases short, with 13 bases between. The CDR3: CASSHSTGEQYV. The DNA of the CDR3 is TGTGCCAGCAGTCACTCGACAGGAGAGCAGTACGTC.

Only one count was recorded for this clone. The chain combines TRBV6-5 with TRBJ1-2; D uncertain. Germline V lookup: CDR1 MNHEY, CDR2 SVGAGI. V lost 5 bases and J lost 6, with 10 bases in between. There are 12 residues in the CDR3. The CDR3 loop reads CASSPGLDGYTF. DNA for the CDR3: TGTGCCAGCAGTCCGGGATTGGATGGCTACACCTTC.

The chain employs TRBV5-1 and TRBJ2-5, with 7 bases matching TRBD1. CDR1 and CDR2 (germline): SGHRS, YFSETQ. The CDR3 is 17 amino acids. V shed 0 bases and J 1 base; nucleotides not matched to a gene: 9. This chain's CDR3 is CASSLGILQGSQETQYF. The CDR3 bases are TGCGCCAGCAGCTTGGGGATTCTACAGGGGTCCCAAGAGACCCAGTACTTC.

The chain employs TRBV5-6 and TRBJ1-2; D unclear. The CDR3 is 14 residues long. CDR1 SGHDT and CDR2 YYEEEE come from the germline V gene. Trimming stripped 0 bases from V and 3 bases from J, with 9 bases between. Here the CDR3 DNA reads TGTGCCAGCAGCTTGGGCACGGGGTACTATGGCTACACCTTC. It codes for CASSLGTGYYGYTF.

This clone was seen just once. The chain uses TRBV9 and TRBJ2-5, with D tentatively TRBD2 (7 bases). The CDR3 spans 19 residues. From germline, CDR1 is SGDLS and CDR2 YYNGEE. The germline V and J ends were trimmed by 0 bases and 3 bases, with 24 bases remaining between them. CDR3: CASSVEGTLGGGKEETQYF. In nucleotides, the CDR3 is TGTGCCAGCAGCGTAGAGGGGACTTTGGGCGGGGGCAAAGAAGAGACCCAGTACTTC.

The rearrangement joins TRBV11-1 to TRBJ1-1; D might be TRBD1 (6 bases). The CDR3 extends over 15 amino acids. CDR1 and CDR2 (germline): SGHAT, FQDESV (reference sequence). The germline V and J ends were trimmed by 1 base and 10 bases, with 19 bases remaining between them. The CDR3 sequence: CASSLDRASPNGAFF. DNA of the CDR3: TGTGCCAGCAGCTTAGACAGGGCCTCCCCAAATGGAGCTTTCTTT.

CDR3 residues: CASSTSTGLPSPLHF. DNA of the CDR3: TGTGCCAGCAGTACTTCAACAGGGCTTCCTTCACCCCTCCACTTT. The V and J genes are TRBV6-5 and TRBJ1-6, with a tentative D call TRBD1 (6 bases). Germline CDR1 and CDR2: MNHEY and SVGAGI. Trimming stripped 5 bases from V and 9 bases from J, with 17 bases between. The CDR3 is 15 residues long.

This clone came up a few times. The rearrangement joins TRBV2 to TRBJ1-2, with TRBD1 matching over 7 bases. V gave up 5 bases and J gave up 2 bases; unmatched junction bases: 8. Per the germline V gene, CDR1 is SNHLY and CDR2 is FYNNEI. The CDR3 runs to 15 residues. The CDR3 nucleotides read TGTGCCAGCAGTAAAAAGGGACAGTTGAACTATGGCTACACCTTC. Its translation: CASSKKGQLNYGYTF.

This clone has only one observation. The chain carries TRBV9 and TRBJ1-2; TRBD1 is a possible D gene (6 bases). This CDR3 has 14 amino acids. Per germline, CDR1 SGDLS and CDR2 YYNGEE. V dropped 0 bases and J dropped 2 bases, with 8 bases sitting between them. Here the CDR3 DNA reads TGTGCCAGCAGCGTAGGCGGACAGAACTATGGCTACACCTTC. It encodes CASSVGGQNYGYTF.

The chain joins TRBV5-1 to TRBJ2-5; 8 nucleotides line up with TRBD2. CDR1 is SGHRS, CDR2 YFSETQ, per germline. This CDR3 comprises 15 residues. With 5 bases clipped from V and 0 bases from J, the junction kept 6 bases outside the gene matches. This chain's CDR3 is CASRAGGEYQETQYF. The CDR3 DNA reads TGCGCCAGCAGGGCGGGGGGCGAGTACCAAGAGACCCAGTACTTC.

This rearrangement joins TRBV2 to TRBJ2-1; the D gene is possibly TRBD2 (6 bases). This CDR3 is built from 15 residues. In germline, CDR1 is SNHLY, CDR2 FYNNEI. Trimming removed 7 bases at V and 3 bases at J, with 16 bases between. The CDR3 spells CASIRAGDDYNEQFF. CDR3 DNA sequence: TGTGCCAGCATTCGAGCGGGCGACGACTACAATGAGCAGTTCTTC.

This chain links TRBV2 with TRBJ2-7; 9 positions agree with TRBD1. The CDR3 sequence is 17 residues long. Germline CDR1 reads SNHLY; CDR2 reads FYNNEI. The J segment lost 0 bases and the V segment lost 5 bases, leaving 11 bases of the junction unmatched. CDR3 DNA sequence: TGTGCCAGCAGTCCGGGACAGGGACAGCTTGTCTCCTACGAGCAGTACGTC. Its protein product is CASSPGQGQLVSYEQYV.

The rearrangement links TRBV11-2 to TRBJ2-5; no definite D call. The germline V and J ends were trimmed by 5 bases and 2 bases, with 6 bases remaining between them. Germline lookup yields CDR1 SGHAT and CDR2 FQNNGV. The CDR3 has 12 amino acids. The CDR3 protein is CASSPQQETQYF. The CDR3 region has the DNA TGTGCCAGCAGCCCCCAGCAAGAGACCCAGTACTTC.

This clone was seen only a few times. This chain joins TRBV7-2 and TRBJ2-2; D is perhaps TRBD1 (6 bases). Germline-derived CDR1 and CDR2 are SGHTA and FQGNSA. V was pared by 0 bases and J by 5 bases, with 7 bases between. The CDR3 is made up of 14 amino acids. The CDR3 region has the DNA TGTGCCAGCAGCTTAGCAGGACAGACCGGGGAGCTGTTTTTT. Protein product: CASSLAGQTGELFF. Complete variable domain (other parts from reference TRBV7-2 and TRBJ2-2): GAGVSQSPSNKVTEKGKDVELRCDPISGHTALYWYRQSLGQGLEFLIYFQGNSAPDKSGLPSDRFSAERTGGSVSTLTIQRTQQEDSAVYLCASSLAGQTGELFFGEGSRLTVL.

This chain joins TRBV27 and TRBJ1-5; tentative D call: TRBD1 (6 bases). Germline V gives CDR1 MNHEY, CDR2 SMNVEV (reference sequence). The length of the CDR3 is 14 residues. V gave up 3 bases and J gave up 2 bases, with 8 bases separating them. CDR3 sequence: CASSLHRGNQPQHF. CDR3 in DNA: TGTGCCAGCAGTTTGCACAGGGGCAATCAGCCCCAGCATTTT.

The V and J genes are TRBV5-1 and TRBJ2-5, with a tentative D call TRBD2 (6 bases). With 5 bases removed from V and 3 bases from J, the gap between germline ends came to 17 bases. Germline values: CDR1 SGHRS, CDR2 YFSETQ. This CDR3 comprises 15 residues. The chain's CDR3 is CASRAGHSGEETQYF. CDR3 DNA: TGCGCCAGCAGAGCCGGTCATTCGGGGGAAGAGACCCAGTACTTC.

This rearrangement joins TRBV30 to TRBJ1-5; 7 nucleotides line up with TRBD1. The germline gives CDR1 GTSNPN, CDR2 SVGIG (reference sequence). The V and J ends lost 0 bases and 4 bases, in that order; junction bases with no gene match: 12. This CDR3 spans 17 amino acids. CDR3 bases: TGTGCCTGGAGTGTACTAGGGGCGCAGGGGGGAAATCAGCCCCAGCATTTT. It codes for CAWSVLGAQGGNQPQHF. Supplemented by reference TRBV30 and TRBJ1-5, the full variable domain reads SQTIHQWPATLVQPVGSPLSLECTVEGTSNPNLYWYRQAAGRGLQLLFYSVGIGQISSEVPQNLSASRPQDRQFILSSKKLLLSDSGFYLCAWSVLGAQGGNQPQHFGDGTRLSIL.

This clone was seen a few times. Different DNA sequences within this sample yield the same CDR3. CDR3 region: CASSQEGSHEQYV. CDR3 coding DNA: TGTGCCAGCAGCCAAGAGGGCAGTCACGAGCAGTACGTC. The gene calls are TRBV3-1 (or the pseudogene TRBV3-2) and TRBJ2-7; D unclear. Trimming removed 0 bases at V and 5 bases at J, with 8 bases between. Germline V gene sequence: CDR1 LGHDT, CDR2 YNNKEL (reference sequence). The CDR3 length is 13 residues.

The J gene is TRBJ1-2, the V gene TRBV10-3; perhaps TRBD1 as D (6 bases). The V gene lost 11 bases and the J gene lost 7 bases, with 20 bases spanning the gap. Germline lookup yields CDR1 ENHRY and CDR2 SYGVKD. The CDR3 covers 13 residues. The CDR3 DNA reads as TGTGCCGTTTCGGTACAGGGAGTGGGTGGCTACACCTTC. Translated, it gives CAVSVQGVGGYTF.